This entry lists 9 T cell receptor beta chains sequenced from one sample in a study of T cells in Graves' hyperthyroidism and ophthalmopathy. TCR beta CDR3 regions were amplified from RNA transcripts. TCR CDR3 underwent first-round RT-PCR with the HTBI primer set. TCRdb called the multiplex PCR reads again in MiXCR, with one record for every CDR3 protein. The sample shows about 600,000 distinct CDR3 sequences, about 15% of them seen only once. The source material was blood. The receptors originated from a woman between 45 and 60 years old with Graves' ophthalmopathy.

The V call is TRBV19, the J call TRBJ2-7; 12 nucleotides line up with TRBD2. The V segment lost 3 bases and the J segment 5 bases; nucleotides outside the gene matches: 14. Germline assignment: CDR1 LNHDA and CDR2 SQIVND (reference sequence). This CDR3 has 18 amino acids. The CDR3 region has the DNA TGTGCCAGTAGTATCCACGCCCCGGGACTAGCGGGTCAAAACGAGCAGTACTTC. Translated, it gives CASSIHAPGLAGQNEQYF. Based on the CDR3 plus reference TRBV19 and TRBJ2-7, the full variable domain is DGGITQSPKYLFRKEGQNVTLSCEQNLNHDAMYWYRQDPGQGLRLIYYSQIVNDFQKGDIAEGYSVSREKKESFPLTVTSAQKNPTAFYLCASSIHAPGLAGQNEQYFGPGTRLTVT.

Ten or more counts support this clonotype. The chain links TRBV7-2 to TRBJ2-3, with 12 positions matching TRBD2. Germline values: CDR1 SGHTA, CDR2 FQGNSA. Trimming at V came to 5 bases and at J to 9 bases, leaving 6 bases not matched to a gene. CDR3 length: 14 residues. DNA of the CDR3: TGTGCCAGCAGCCCTAGCGGGAGGGCCTTAACGCAGTATTTT. Protein product: CASSPSGRALTQYF.

This clonotype was observed many times. The CDR3 bases are TGCAGTGCAAATGGACTAGGGGAACACTCCTACAATGAGCAGTTCTTC. Translated, it gives CSANGLGEHSYNEQFF. The V gene is TRBV20-1, the J gene TRBJ2-1, with TRBD2 identical over 7 bases. V lost 6 bases, J lost 0 bases, and 11 bases stayed unmatched. The CDR3 is made up of 16 amino acids. The germline gives CDR1 DFQATT, CDR2 SNEGSKA (reference sequence).

Ten or more counts support this clonotype. The genes are TRBV7-2 and TRBJ2-5; the D is unclear. Germline loops: CDR1 SGHTA, CDR2 FQGNSA. V lost 3 bases and J 5 bases, leaving 7 bases between the germline ends. The CDR3 totals 12 residues. The CDR3, as DNA: TGTGCCAGCAGCTTGGCCTTGGAGACCCAGTACTTC. This translates into CASSLALETQYF.

The chain links TRBV19 to TRBJ1-3; D perhaps matches TRBD1 (5 bases). The germline V and J ends were trimmed by 3 bases and 0 bases, with 15 bases remaining between them. The V gene's germline CDR1 is LNHDA and CDR2 SQIVND (reference sequence). The CDR3 has 17 amino acids. CDR3 nucleotides: TGTGCCAGTAGTATCGTCGGGGCAGGATTCTCTGGAAACACCATATATTTT. Residues: CASSIVGAGFSGNTIYF.

This clonotype was detected many times. V and J are TRBV27 and TRBJ2-5, with 8 bases that match TRBD2. The CDR3 has 14 residues. With V trimmed by 0 bases and J by 5 bases, 2 bases remained unmatched. CDR1 and CDR2 (germline): MNHEY, SMNVEV (reference sequence). In DNA, the CDR3 is TGTGCCAGCAGTTTATCCCGACTAGCGGAGACCCAGTACTTC. It encodes CASSLSRLAETQYF.

This clonotype was detected only a few times. V is TRBV15 and J is TRBJ2-5; D uncertain. The CDR3 loop spans 12 amino acids. CDR1 LNHNV and CDR2 YYDKDF come from the germline V gene (reference sequence). Trimming left V 0 bases short and J 5 bases short, with 4 bases between. The CDR3 loop reads CATSRDLETQYF. CDR3 bases: TGTGCCACCAGCAGAGATCTGGAGACCCAGTACTTC.

Notes on this clonotype: A much more abundant neighbour one base away suggests this may be a read error. V is TRBV6-1 and J is TRBJ1-6; no definite D call. The CDR3 is made up of 12 amino acids. The germline CDR1 and CDR2 sequences are MNHNS and SASEGT. Trimming took off 3 bases at V and 7 bases at J, with 4 bases between the two ends. The CDR3 DNA reads as TGTGCCAGCAGTGATTGGAATTCACCCCTCCACTTT. Translating it yields CASSDWNSPLHF.

The table lists this clonotype with many counts. This sequence joins TRBV27 and TRBJ1-1; TRBD1 agrees at 9 bases. V lost 6 bases to trimming and J lost 5 bases; unmatched junction nucleotides: 10. The CDR3 is 15 residues long. CDR1 MNHEY and CDR2 SMNVEV come from the germline V gene (reference sequence). The CDR3 sequence: CASRTPDRGKTEAFF. CDR3 bases: TGTGCCAGCAGAACACCGGACAGGGGTAAAACTGAAGCTTTCTTT.